The clone carrying this TCR beta chain was observed many times. Its specificity is not known. From germline, CDR1 is SGHRS and CDR2 YFSETQ. This CDR3 is 17 amino acids long. With 4 bases clipped from V and 0 bases from J, the junction kept 10 bases outside the gene matches. Amplification of TCR beta CDR3 regions was performed using RNA transcripts as template. During a first-round RT-PCR of the TCR CDR3, the HTBI primer set was used. TCRdb called the multiplex PCR reads again in MiXCR, with one record for every CDR3 protein. This repertoire shows roughly 380,000 distinct CDR3 sequences, about 15% found once; its top ten account for 11%. This record comes from a study of T cells in Graves' hyperthyroidism and ophthalmopathy. Study conclusions and caveats: It was a median about 7.1 months before onset that the model predicted ophthalmopathy.

Newly diagnosed patients aged 18 to 65 had hyperthyroidism of under 2 months' duration. Out of more than 8 ml of fresh peripheral blood came the PBMCs. This rearrangement joins TRBV5-1 to TRBJ2-3; 8 positions match TRBD2. The TCR originated in a woman aged 55-75 years with Graves' hyperthyroidism. Input material: blood. The CDR3 spells CASSEGTRDRSTDTQYF. CDR3 nucleotides: TGCGCCAGCAGCGAGGGGACTAGAGACCGTAGCACAGATACGCAGTATTTT.